The present entry profiles one TCR beta chain with its context. Its antigen is as yet unknown. This entry belongs to a study of T cell responses to AZD1222 COVID-19 vaccine. Broader study findings: Only after the peak T cell response were repertoires sampled. Across spike, vaccine-associated CD4 TCRs were found, dominant at 160-218 and 743-854. White British people made up most donors, females outnumbered males, and clonal diversity was possibly underestimated.

Clones were sequenced by immunoSEQ multiplex PCR, and TCRdb holds only the in-frame ones, with some missing. The sample lists some 120,000 clones; nearly 95% were seen once. This CDR3 contains 12 residues. V lost 4 bases to trimming and J lost 4 bases, with 7 bases between them. This sample comprised peripheral blood, obtained on day 0 of AZD1222 vaccination. The clonotype was recovered from an adult in good health. The chain joins TRBV12-3 or TRBV12-4 to TRBJ2-5; D could derive from TRBD1 or TRBD2 (5 bases each). CDR3 nucleotide sequence: TGTGCCAGCAGTTGGGACGTAGAGACCCAGTACTTC. Its translation: CASSWDVETQYF.